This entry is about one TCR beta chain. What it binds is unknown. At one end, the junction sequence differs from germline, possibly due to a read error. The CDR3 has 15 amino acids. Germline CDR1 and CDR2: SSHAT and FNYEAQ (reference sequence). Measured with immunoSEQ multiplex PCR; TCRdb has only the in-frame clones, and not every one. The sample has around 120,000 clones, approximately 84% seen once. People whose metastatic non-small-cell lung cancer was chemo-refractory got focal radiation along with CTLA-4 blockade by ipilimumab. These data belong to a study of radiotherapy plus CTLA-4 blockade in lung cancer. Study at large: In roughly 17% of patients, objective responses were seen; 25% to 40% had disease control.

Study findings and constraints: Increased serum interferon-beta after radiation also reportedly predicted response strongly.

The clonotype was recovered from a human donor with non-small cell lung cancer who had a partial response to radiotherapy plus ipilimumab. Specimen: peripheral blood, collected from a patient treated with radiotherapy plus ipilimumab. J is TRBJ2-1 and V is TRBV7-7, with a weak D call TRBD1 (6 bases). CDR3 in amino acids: CASSETGGSYNEQFF. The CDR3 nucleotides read TGTGCTAGCAGCGAGACAGGTGGGTCCTACAATGAGCAGTTCTTC.